One and the same sample provided the 23 T cell receptor beta chains below, sequenced in a study of blood T cell repertoires in COVID-19. The repertoire was sequenced with immunoSEQ multiplex PCR; TCRdb's copy has only in-frame clones and lacks some. Of approximately 220,000 clones in the sample, 85% were seen once. The material sequenced was PBMCs or T cells enriched from blood (not recorded which). All receptors come from a man aged 40-55 years who had recovered from COVID-19.

This chain connects TRBV10-3 to TRBJ2-1, with 13 bases lining up with TRBD2. This CDR3 has 15 amino acids. The V gene's germline CDR1 is ENHRY and CDR2 SYGVKD. The J segment lost 6 bases and the V segment lost 6 bases, leaving 5 bases of the junction unmatched. CDR3 in DNA: TGTGCCATCAGCCGAACTAGCGGGAGGGGCAATGAGCAGTTCTTC. Protein: CAISRTSGRGNEQFF.

The rearrangement joins TRBV4-2 to TRBJ1-6; D is uncertain. Germline V gene lookup returns CDR1 LGHNA and CDR2 YNFKEQ. The CDR3 runs 13 residues. The ends were cut back, 0 bases at V and 8 bases at J, with 5 bases in the middle. This CDR3 is CASSQDPYSPLHF. The CDR3 DNA reads TGTGCCAGCAGCCAAGATCCGTATTCACCCCTCCACTTT.

This chain connects TRBV19 to TRBJ1-1, with D possibly being TRBD1 (6 bases). There are 13 residues in the CDR3. Germline CDR1 LNHDA, CDR2 SQIVND (reference sequence). Trimming removed 5 bases from V and 6 bases from J, with 13 bases in between. Here the CDR3 reads CASSVNRGSEAFF. The DNA of the CDR3 is TGTGCCAGTAGTGTTAATAGGGGGTCTGAAGCTTTCTTT.

This chain joins TRBV10-1 and TRBJ2-2; 12 nucleotides align to TRBD2. CDR1 WNHNN and CDR2 SYGVQD come from the germline V gene (reference sequence). V lost 3 bases, J lost 4 bases, and 6 bases stayed unmatched. The CDR3 covers 17 residues. The CDR3 sequence is CASSDIGLAGITGELFF. In DNA form, the CDR3 reads TGCGCCAGCAGTGATATAGGACTAGCGGGAATCACCGGGGAGCTGTTTTTT.

This clone was seen a single time. The chain employs TRBV11-3 and TRBJ1-1; D is unresolved. This CDR3 comprises 13 residues. Germline loops: CDR1 SGHNT, CDR2 YENEEA. V dropped 0 bases and J dropped 5 bases, with 7 bases sitting between them. The CDR3 DNA reads TGTGCCAGCAGCTTAGACAGGAGGACTGAAGCTTTCTTT. It yields the protein CASSLDRRTEAFF.

The chain recombines TRBV19 with TRBJ1-5; D is possibly TRBD1 (5 bases). Trimming removed 2 bases from V and 5 bases from J, with 10 bases in between. This CDR3 is built from 14 residues. Germline V gene lookup returns CDR1 LNHDA and CDR2 SQIVND (reference sequence). CDR3 DNA sequence: TGTGCCAGTAGTATACCAGGGTCCCATCAGCCCCAGCATTTT. It translates to CASSIPGSHQPQHF. Full variable domain (rest looked up from reference TRBV19 and TRBJ1-5): DGGITQSPKYLFRKEGQNVTLSCEQNLNHDAMYWYRQDPGQGLRLIYYSQIVNDFQKGDIAEGYSVSREKKESFPLTVTSAQKNPTAFYLCASSIPGSHQPQHFGDGTRLSIL.

This chain connects TRBV12-3 or TRBV12-4 to TRBJ2-7, with TRBD1 matching 7 bases. Losses at the gene ends were 5 bases for V and 5 bases for J; bases not matched to a gene: 6. The CDR3 has 13 amino acids. Here the CDR3 DNA reads TGTGCCAGCAGTCGGGACAGATTAAACGAGCAGTACTTC. Protein sequence: CASSRDRLNEQYF.

V gene TRBV27 combines with J gene TRBJ1-2; no clear D. Trimming stripped 0 bases from V and 8 bases from J, with 10 bases between. The CDR3 length is 13 residues. Germline V gene lookup returns CDR1 MNHEY and CDR2 SMNVEV (reference sequence). CDR3 sequence reads: CASSLSKREGYTF. DNA for the CDR3: TGTGCCAGCAGTTTATCGAAAAGGGAGGGCTACACCTTC.

The genes are TRBV7-9 and TRBJ2-3; TRBD1 matches at 7 bases. V lost 5 bases, J lost 0 bases, and 5 bases stayed unmatched. The CDR3 runs to 15 residues. Germline CDR1 and CDR2: SEHNR and FQNEAQ (reference sequence). CDR3 sequence reads: CASSPGQESTDTQYF. The CDR3 DNA reads as TGTGCCAGCAGCCCTGGACAGGAGAGCACAGATACGCAGTATTTT.

The J gene is TRBJ2-7, the V gene TRBV9, with D perhaps matching TRBD2 (5 bases). Germline V gives CDR1 SGDLS, CDR2 YYNGEE. CDR3 length equals 13 residues. V was trimmed by 0 bases and J by 6 bases, leaving 10 bases between them. CDR3 residues: CASSVGGLGEQYF. In DNA form, the CDR3 reads TGTGCCAGCAGCGTAGGAGGGCTAGGCGAGCAGTACTTC.

This clone occurred once. V and J are TRBV29-1 and TRBJ1-2; D might be TRBD1 (5 bases). The germline CDR1 and CDR2 sequences are SQVTM and ANQGSEA. The CDR3 is 15 residues long. The V end was cut by 4 bases, the J end by 4 bases, with 19 bases between. The CDR3 is CSVGFVGQGGYGYTF. CDR3 sequence (DNA): TGCAGCGTTGGATTTGTGGGGCAGGGAGGCTATGGCTACACCTTC. The full variable domain, with the rest looked up from reference TRBV29-1 and TRBJ1-2, is SAVISQKPSRDICQRGTSLTIQCQVDSQVTMMFWYRQQPGQSLTLIATANQGSEATYESGFVIDKFPISRPNLTFSTLTVSNMSPEDSSIYLCSVGFVGQGGYGYTFGSGTRLTVV.

The rearrangement joins TRBV7-8 to TRBJ2-7; no clear D. Germline V gives CDR1 SGHVS, CDR2 FQNEAQ. This CDR3 comprises 16 residues. V lost 2 bases to trimming and J lost 4 bases, with 18 bases between them. As DNA, the CDR3 is TGTGCCAGCAGCTTAACCCGAGCCATCCTCTATTACGAGCAGTACTTC. Residues: CASSLTRAILYYEQYF.

The CDR3 loop is CASSQSNLGTVRHEQYF. CDR3 coding DNA: TGTGCCAGCAGCCAATCGAATTTAGGGACAGTTCGGCACGAGCAGTACTTC. The chain carries TRBV16 and TRBJ2-7; TRBD1 agrees at 7 bases. The CDR3 is 17 amino acids. CDR1 and CDR2 (germline): KGHSY, FQNENV. The junction had 13 bases not matched to a gene; V was cut back by 0 bases and J by 5 bases. Together with reference TRBV16 and TRBJ2-7, the CDR3 gives the full variable domain: GEEVAQTPKHLVRGEGQKAKLYCAPIKGHSYVFWYQQVLKNEFKFLISFQNENVFDETGMPKERFSAKCLPNSPCSLEIQATKLEDSAVYFCASSQSNLGTVRHEQYFGPGTRLTVT.

The CDR3 DNA is TGCGCCAGCAGCTTGGGACTAGCGGGAGGAGGGTACGAGCAGTACTTC. Its protein is CASSLGLAGGGYEQYF. V usage is TRBV5-1 and J usage is TRBJ2-7, with TRBD2 matching over 13 bases. Germline V gene data show CDR1 as SGHRS and CDR2 as YFSETQ. The CDR3 runs to 16 residues. Losses at the gene ends were 0 bases for V and 4 bases for J; bases not matched to a gene: 4.

With respect to this clone: The same CDR3 is also encoded by other DNA sequences in this sample. V and J are TRBV6-5 and TRBJ2-1; D uncertain. The CDR3 spans 13 residues. Germline V CDR1 and CDR2: MNHEY, SVGAGI. V lost 0 bases, J lost 6 bases, and 6 bases lay in between. The CDR3 loop is CASSYSNSNEQFF. In DNA, the CDR3 is TGTGCCAGCAGTTACTCGAACAGCAATGAGCAGTTCTTC.

The V call is TRBV6-5, the J call TRBJ1-5, with D possibly matching TRBD1 (6 bases). The CDR3 covers 13 residues. Germline V gives CDR1 MNHEY, CDR2 SVGAGI. The germline V and J ends were trimmed by 5 bases and 5 bases, with 10 bases remaining between them. In nucleotides, the CDR3 is TGTGCCAGCAGTCAGGGGTTGGATCAGCCCCAGCATTTT. This codes for CASSQGLDQPQHF.

The chain employs TRBV27 and TRBJ2-7, with 8 bases fitting TRBD1. V gave up 6 bases and J gave up 4 bases; unmatched junction bases: 8. The CDR3 is made up of 14 amino acids. Per germline, CDR1 MNHEY and CDR2 SMNVEV (reference sequence). The CDR3 is CASRGVQGAYEQYF. The CDR3 DNA sequence: TGTGCCAGCAGGGGGGTTCAGGGGGCGTACGAGCAGTACTTC.

The CDR3 loop is CASSSSGDRSGNTIYF. The CDR3 nucleotides read TGCGCCAGCAGCTCCTCAGGGGATAGATCTGGAAACACCATATATTTT. V gene TRBV5-1 combines with J gene TRBJ1-3; D may be TRBD1 (6 bases). The CDR3 loop spans 16 amino acids. Germline CDR1 is SGHRS and CDR2 is YFSETQ. Trimming took off 3 bases at V and 1 base at J, with 14 bases between the two ends.

The chain recombines TRBV3-1 (or the pseudogene TRBV3-2) with TRBJ2-1, with 7 bases that match TRBD2. Germline CDR1 reads LGHDT; CDR2 reads YNNKEL (reference sequence). With V trimmed by 0 bases and J by 4 bases, 9 bases remained unmatched. The CDR3 sequence is 17 residues long. Here the CDR3 reads CASSQDPRLAVYNEQFF. DNA of the CDR3: TGTGCCAGCAGCCAAGATCCACGGCTAGCGGTTTACAATGAGCAGTTCTTC.

The chain joins TRBV7-6 to TRBJ2-5, with D possibly being TRBD2 (6 bases). CDR3 length: 16 amino acids. Germline CDR1 reads SGHVS; CDR2 reads FNYEAQ. V lost 1 base, J lost 4 bases, and 16 bases lay in between. The CDR3 loop reads CASSLDPGGRGETQYF. DNA of the CDR3: TGTGCCAGCAGCTTAGACCCCGGGGGACGGGGAGAGACCCAGTACTTC. Complete variable domain (other parts from reference TRBV7-6 and TRBJ2-5): GAGVSQSPRYKVTKRGQDVALRCDPISGHVSLYWYRQALGQGPEFLTYFNYEAQQDKSGLPNDRFSAERPEGSISTLTIQRTEQRDSAMYRCASSLDPGGRGETQYFGPGTRLLVL.

The chain uses TRBV19 and TRBJ2-1, with 7 nucleotides matching TRBD1. The germline CDR1 and CDR2 sequences are LNHDA and SQIVND (reference sequence). The trim removed 7 bases at V and 5 bases at J, leaving 11 bases unmatched. The CDR3 has 15 residues. Here the CDR3 reads CASTNPGGRNNEQFF. Written as DNA, the CDR3 is TGTGCCAGTACCAACCCAGGGGGAAGAAACAATGAGCAGTTCTTC.

The rearrangement joins TRBV29-1 to TRBJ2-7; TRBD1 matches at 7 bases. CDR3 length: 12 amino acids. Germline V gives CDR1 SQVTM, CDR2 ANQGSEA. The V gene end was trimmed by 4 bases and the J gene end by 3 bases; junction bases not matched to a gene: 3. The CDR3 is CSVGAGGYEQYF. For the CDR3, the DNA is TGCAGCGTTGGGGCAGGGGGCTACGAGCAGTACTTC.

V and J are TRBV28 and TRBJ2-2; 7 bases are a match to TRBD1. Germline V gene sequence: CDR1 MDHEN, CDR2 SYDVKM. The V gene end was trimmed by 1 base and the J gene end by 0 bases; junction bases not matched to a gene: 2. The CDR3 length is 16 residues. The CDR3 nucleotides are TGTGCCAGCAGTTTATCCGGGACAGCGAACACCGGGGAGCTGTTTTTT. Its translation: CASSLSGTANTGELFF.